A single sample is the source of the 19 T cell receptor beta chains below, sequenced in a study of regulatory T cells in long-lasting Graves disease. To make TCR beta libraries, researchers used iRepertoire HTBI primers and Arm-PCR of CDR3 regions. MiXCR, run by TCRdb on the multiplex PCR reads, gives a single entry per CDR3 protein. The repertoire holds some 490,000 distinct CDR3 sequences, around 12% seen once, with around 9.3% in the top ten. Time point reported: newly diagnosed GD, antithyroid drugs for less than 3 months. Extracted RNA from PBMCs served as the source of the TCR library. The same sample was also studied in work on T cells in Graves' hyperthyroidism and ophthalmopathy.

This sample comprised peripheral blood mononuclear cells (PBMCs), obtained at new diagnosis, from a patient treated with antithyroid drugs. These receptors all stem from a woman between 25 and 40 years old with Graves disease.

The genes are TRBV20-1 and TRBJ2-7; 10 bases line up with TRBD1. The germline V gene encodes CDR1 DFQATT and CDR2 SNEGSKA (reference sequence). CDR3 length: 14 amino acids. V shed 6 bases, J shed 2 bases, and the junction held 7 bases outside the gene matches. The CDR3 sequence: CSAYTGTGAYEQYF. Here the CDR3 DNA reads TGCAGTGCCTACACTGGGACAGGGGCCTACGAGCAGTACTTC.

V gene TRBV28 combines with J gene TRBJ2-7, with D possibly being TRBD1 or TRBD2 (5 bases each). The germline CDR1 and CDR2 sequences are MDHEN and SYDVKM. V was trimmed by 3 bases and J by 3 bases, leaving 18 bases between them. The CDR3 consists of 16 residues. CDR3 sequence reads: CASSFVLGQGVYEQYF. The CDR3, as DNA: TGTGCCAGCAGTTTTGTCCTTGGCCAGGGAGTCTACGAGCAGTACTTC.

This clonotype came up a few times. The rearrangement uses TRBV7-9 and TRBJ1-2; the match to TRBD1 covers 8 bases. The CDR3 is made up of 14 amino acids. CDR1 SEHNR and CDR2 FQNEAQ come from the germline V gene (reference sequence). Germline trimming cut 5 bases from V and 5 bases from J; bases unmatched to any gene: 7. CDR3 protein: CASSPRTGWYGYTF. CDR3 nucleotides: TGTGCCAGCAGCCCCCGGACAGGGTGGTATGGCTACACCTTC.

This clonotype has at least ten counts. The chain uses TRBV10-3 and TRBJ2-5; the D is unclear. From germline, CDR1 is ENHRY and CDR2 SYGVKD. V lost 6 bases, J lost 4 bases, and 18 bases lay in between. The CDR3 covers 15 residues. The CDR3 DNA follows: TGTGCCATCAGCACCGGGCCTCAAGGAAGAGAGACCCAGTACTTC. Translated, it gives CAISTGPQGRETQYF.

This clonotype was recorded many times. The chain employs TRBV2 and TRBJ1-6; TRBD1 agrees at 7 bases. The length of the CDR3 is 15 residues. Germline loops: CDR1 SNHLY, CDR2 FYNNEI. Germline trimming cut 1 base from V and 10 bases from J; bases unmatched to any gene: 7. The CDR3 spells CASSEDRGKSSPLHF. The DNA for the CDR3 is TGTGCCAGCAGTGAAGACAGGGGAAAATCCTCACCCCTCCACTTT. The full variable domain, in which reference TRBV2 and TRBJ1-6 provide the parts outside the CDR3, is EPEVTQTPSHQVTQMGQEVILRCVPISNHLYFYWYRQILGQKVEFLVSFYNNEISEKSEIFDDQFSVERPDGSNFTLKIRSTKLEDSAMYFCASSEDRGKSSPLHFGNGTRLTVT.

The chain recombines TRBV28 with TRBJ1-5; no reliable D call. The germline V gene has CDR1 MDHEN and CDR2 SYDVKM. This CDR3 is built from 15 residues. Trimming took off 5 bases at V and 4 bases at J, with 15 bases between the two ends. The CDR3 region is CASSPPAGLNQPQHF. The CDR3 nucleotides read TGTGCCAGCAGTCCCCCGGCAGGTCTTAATCAGCCCCAGCATTTT.

This clonotype has more than one count but fewer than ten. The genes are TRBV5-1 and TRBJ2-7; 7 bases fit TRBD1. J gave up 3 bases and V 7 bases, and 16 bases lay outside the gene matches. The CDR3 is 16 amino acids. Germline assignment: CDR1 SGHRS and CDR2 YFSETQ. CDR3 nucleotides: TGCGCCAGCCATAACCTCGGACAGGCTGGGGACTACGAGCAGTACTTC. Translating gives CASHNLGQAGDYEQYF.

This clonotype was counted many times. The CDR3 protein is CASSLRAANAEAFF. CDR3 nucleotides: TGTGCCAGCAGCTTACGGGCGGCTAATGCTGAAGCTTTCTTT. This sequence joins TRBV11-3 and TRBJ1-1; the D is unclear. The germline V gene has CDR1 SGHNT and CDR2 YENEEA. Between the trimmed V and J ends, which lost 2 bases and 6 bases, there was a span of 13 bases. The CDR3 totals 14 residues.

Regarding this clonotype: Since a much larger clone is just one base distant, this may be a read error. The CDR3 does not end in the conserved phenylalanine or tryptophan, so this is likely a read error. The rearrangement uses TRBV9 and TRBJ1-5; a weak D match, TRBD1 (5 bases). The CDR3 has 15 residues. Trimming removed 0 bases at V and 9 bases at J, with 16 bases between. CDR1 is SGDLS, CDR2 YYNGEE, per germline. Here the CDR3 DNA reads TGTGCCAGCAGCGTAGATCCCGGAGACAGTCGGCCCCAGCATTTG. It specifies CASSVDPGDSRPQHL.

V usage is TRBV10-3 and J usage is TRBJ2-2, with 9 bases identical to TRBD2. Germline CDR1 is ENHRY and CDR2 is SYGVKD. V shed 10 bases, J shed 4 bases, and the junction held 7 bases outside the gene matches. This CDR3 contains 14 residues. The CDR3 reads CATETSGFTGELFF. CDR3 nucleotide sequence: TGTGCCACCGAAACTAGCGGGTTCACCGGGGAGCTGTTTTTT.

In its sample, this clonotype was seen many times. This chain links TRBV18 with TRBJ2-5; possible D gene TRBD2, 6 bases. V dropped 1 base and J dropped 1 base, with 10 bases sitting between them. CDR3 length equals 15 residues. Germline lookup yields CDR1 KGHSH and CDR2 LQKENI. CDR3 protein: CASSPLETSQETQYF. DNA for the CDR3: TGTGCCAGCTCACCACTTGAGACTAGCCAAGAGACCCAGTACTTC.

This clonotype was counted at least ten times. Written as DNA, the CDR3 is TGTGCCATCAGTGTTGGACTAGCGGGAGTAGATGAGCAGTTCTTC. Residues: CAISVGLAGVDEQFF. J is TRBJ2-1 and V is TRBV10-3; TRBD2 matches 13 bases. The CDR3 is 15 residues long. Germline CDR1 is ENHRY and CDR2 is SYGVKD. Trimming at V came to 4 bases and at J to 8 bases, leaving 5 bases not matched to a gene.

This clonotype was recorded at least ten times. V and J are TRBV27 and TRBJ1-3; 7 bases align to TRBD1. Germline loops: CDR1 MNHEY, CDR2 SMNVEV (reference sequence). The J segment lost 4 bases and the V segment lost 5 bases, leaving 11 bases of the junction unmatched. The CDR3 covers 16 residues. CDR3 protein: CASSPRGTVKGNTIYF. CDR3 DNA: TGTGCCAGCAGTCCCCGGGGGACAGTGAAAGGAAACACCATATATTTT.

Notes on this clonotype: One end of the junction varies from germline; a read error may be responsible. V gene TRBV2 combines with J gene TRBJ2-7; 13 bases map to TRBD2. CDR1 and CDR2 from the germline V gene are SNHLY and FYNNEI. The CDR3 is made up of 16 amino acids. CDR3 loop: CASRPGLAGALGLVGF. DNA for the CDR3: TGTGCCAGCAGGCCTGGACTAGCGGGAGCCCTGGGACTTGTGGGATTC.

The sample holds many counts of this clonotype. The rearrangement joins TRBV28 to TRBJ2-2; maybe TRBD1 (6 bases). The germline V gene encodes CDR1 MDHEN and CDR2 SYDVKM. The CDR3 runs 15 residues. Trimming took off 6 bases at V and 5 bases at J, with 16 bases between the two ends. This CDR3 reads CASRHYRVQTGELFF. CDR3 coding DNA: TGTGCCAGCAGGCATTACAGGGTACAAACCGGGGAGCTGTTTTTT.

This clonotype was seen repeatedly, ten times or more. V and J are TRBV9 and TRBJ2-5, with D perhaps TRBD1 or TRBD2 (5 bases each). V shed 1 base and J shed 5 bases, with 18 bases lying between them. Germline-derived CDR1 and CDR2 are SGDLS and YYNGEE. The CDR3 consists of 16 residues. CDR3 sequence reads: CASSVWSSGHWETQYF. As DNA, the CDR3 is TGTGCCAGCAGCGTATGGTCATCGGGGCATTGGGAGACCCAGTACTTC.

This clonotype was picked up a small number of times. The chain is built from TRBV19 and TRBJ2-5, with D uncertain. V lost 5 bases and J 7 bases, leaving 11 bases between the germline ends. Germline V lookup: CDR1 LNHDA, CDR2 SQIVND (reference sequence). This CDR3 has 12 amino acids. In nucleotides, the CDR3 is TGTGCCAGTAGTCTCACGCCGGGGACCCAGTACTTC. This encodes CASSLTPGTQYF.

This clonotype was counted between two and nine times. The rearrangement links TRBV5-1 to TRBJ2-5; D gene uncertain. Trimming stripped 3 bases from V and 4 bases from J, with 7 bases between. Germline assignment: CDR1 SGHRS and CDR2 YFSETQ. This CDR3 comprises 12 residues. The CDR3 nucleotides read TGCGCCAGCAGCTCGAACCGAGAGACCCAGTACTTC. Amino acids: CASSSNRETQYF.

The V and J genes are TRBV9 and TRBJ2-5, with TRBD1 matching 9 bases. Trimming at V came to 4 bases and at J to 3 bases, leaving 10 bases not matched to a gene. Germline-derived CDR1 and CDR2 are SGDLS and YYNGEE. The CDR3 loop spans 16 amino acids. CDR3: CASSKETGGVEETQYF. The DNA of the CDR3 is TGTGCCAGCAGCAAGGAGACAGGGGGGGTGGAAGAGACCCAGTACTTC.